A single sample gave rise to the 13 T cell receptor beta chains below, sequenced in a study of blood T cell repertoires in COVID-19. Profiled with immunoSEQ multiplex PCR; TCRdb holds only in-frame clones, not every one. The table includes fewer than 350,000 clones, nearly 90% detected once. Sequencing was carried out using peripheral blood. Receptors originate from a man aged 18 to 29 with active or convalescent COVID-19.

This clone has just one count. The V call is TRBV23-1, the J call TRBJ1-3; D possibly corresponds to TRBD1 (5 bases). Being an ORF, TRBV23-1 has a function that is uncertain. Trimming left V 2 bases short and J 0 bases short, with 20 bases between. This CDR3 comprises 19 residues. The CDR3 here is CASSQLSIRAEDSGNTIYF. CDR3 DNA sequence: TGCGCCAGCAGTCAACTTTCGATCAGGGCCGAGGACTCTGGAAACACCATATATTTT.

The CDR3 reads CASSRDRPYEQYF. The CDR3 DNA sequence: TGTGCCAGTAGCCGGGACAGGCCCTACGAGCAGTACTTC. This sequence joins TRBV19 and TRBJ2-7; 8 positions agree with TRBD1. This CDR3 spans 13 amino acids. Germline loops: CDR1 LNHDA, CDR2 SQIVND (reference sequence). Losses at the gene ends were 6 bases for V and 2 bases for J; bases not matched to a gene: 3.

The V gene is TRBV12-2, the J gene TRBJ2-1; TRBD1, the table's D call, was not compared with the DNA. TRBV12-2 is a pseudogene locus. This CDR3 is 11 amino acids long. The CDR3 nucleotides are TGTGCAAGTCGCGCAAGGGGTGAGCAGTTCTTC. It is translated as CASRARGEQFF.

The chain combines TRBV19 with TRBJ1-4, with 9 bases fitting TRBD1. The V gene end was trimmed by 5 bases and the J gene end by 13 bases; junction bases not matched to a gene: 14. This CDR3 contains 15 residues. The germline CDR1 and CDR2 sequences are LNHDA and SQIVND (reference sequence). DNA for the CDR3: TGTGCCAGTAGTTCCCAAAACAGGGGGCGGGAAGGACTGTTTTTT. Its protein product is CASSSQNRGREGLFF.

The table lists this clone with a few counts. This CDR3 is CASSRGRTSTNEKLFF. The CDR3 nucleotides read TGTGCCAGCAGCAGAGGGAGGACGTCAACTAATGAAAAACTGTTTTTT. The chain uses TRBV7-2 and TRBJ1-4; D not resolved. CDR3 length: 16 amino acids. Trimming left V 5 bases short and J 0 bases short, with 13 bases between. Germline CDR1 reads SGHTA; CDR2 reads FQGNSA.

The table lists this clone with a few counts. The chain is built from TRBV7-6 and TRBJ1-5, with TRBD1 as a possible D gene (6 bases). The germline V and J ends were trimmed by 1 base and 2 bases, with 15 bases remaining between them. Per germline, CDR1 SGHVS and CDR2 FNYEAQ. The CDR3 runs to 17 residues. DNA of the CDR3: TGTGCCAGCAGCTTAGTAATAGGGGGAAGGGGCAATCAGCCCCAGCATTTT. Translated: CASSLVIGGRGNQPQHF.

This chain connects TRBV3-1 (or the pseudogene TRBV3-2) to TRBJ2-1; 7 nucleotides align to TRBD1. CDR1 is LGHDT, CDR2 YNNKEL, per germline (reference sequence). There are 12 residues in the CDR3. After removal of 4 bases from V and 10 bases from J, the junction contained 4 bases not matched to a gene. Written as DNA, the CDR3 is TGTGCCAGCAGCCCCCAGGGGGACGAGCAGTTCTTC. Translated: CASSPQGDEQFF.

The gene calls are TRBV27 and TRBJ2-7; 8 bases are shared with TRBD1. The trim removed 3 bases at V and 0 bases at J, leaving 1 base unmatched. Per germline, CDR1 MNHEY and CDR2 SMNVEV (reference sequence). This CDR3 region has 14 residues. CDR3 nucleotide sequence: TGTGCCAGCAGTTTTACAGGGGGCTCCTACGAGCAGTACTTC. Translation: CASSFTGGSYEQYF.

The chain couples TRBV2 to TRBJ2-7, with 7 bases aligning to TRBD1. CDR1 SNHLY and CDR2 FYNNEI come from the germline V gene. The CDR3 loop spans 16 amino acids. The ends lost 5 bases at V and 1 base at J; junction bases unmatched: 11. CDR3 bases: TGTGCCAGCAGTATGACAGGGTCTGGTGGATCCTACGAGCAGTACTTC. Translation gives CASSMTGSGGSYEQYF.

The table lists this clone with a few counts. V gene TRBV3-1 (or the pseudogene TRBV3-2) combines with J gene TRBJ1-2; 10 positions agree with TRBD1. Per the germline V gene, CDR1 is LGHDT and CDR2 is YNNKEL (reference sequence). The junction had 7 bases not matched to a gene; V was cut back by 2 bases and J by 4 bases. The CDR3 is made up of 16 amino acids. The CDR3 coding sequence is TGTGCCAGCAGCCAACTTTCCGGGACAGGGGCCTATGGCTACACCTTC. As protein: CASSQLSGTGAYGYTF.

The J gene is TRBJ1-5, the V gene TRBV27; 10 bases agree with TRBD1. Losses at the gene ends were 0 bases for V and 0 bases for J; bases not matched to a gene: 8. The germline gives CDR1 MNHEY, CDR2 SMNVEV (reference sequence). The CDR3 covers 19 residues. The CDR3: CASSLSKGQGPYSNQPQHF. The CDR3 nucleotides are TGTGCCAGCAGTTTATCGAAGGGACAGGGGCCGTATAGCAATCAGCCCCAGCATTTT.

Regarding this clone: This may stem from a read error, because a much larger clone lies one nucleotide away. The gene calls are TRBV6-6 and TRBJ2-1; 11 positions agree with TRBD2. The CDR3 spans 15 residues. From germline, CDR1 is MNHNY and CDR2 SVGAGI (reference sequence). V was pared by 1 base and J by 4 bases, with 0 bases of the junction left unmatched. CDR3 in amino acids: CASSYLAGGYNEQFF. CDR3 nucleotide sequence: TGTGCCAGCAGTTACTTAGCGGGGGGGTACAATGAGCAGTTCTTC.

V gene TRBV24-1 combines with J gene TRBJ2-2, with D unresolved. The V gene lost 4 bases and the J gene lost 0 bases, with 8 bases spanning the gap. There are 15 residues in the CDR3. Germline V gives CDR1 KGHDR, CDR2 SFDVKD. DNA for the CDR3: TGTGCCACCAGTGACCGGGTCGCGAACACCGGGGAGCTGTTTTTT. It yields the protein CATSDRVANTGELFF.